The 20 T cell receptor beta chains given below trace back to one sample, sequenced in a study of CD8+ T cells in alopecia areata. It was cDNA, reverse transcribed from extracted RNA, that served as the sequencing template. The repertoire was sequenced with immunoSEQ multiplex PCR; TCRdb's copy has only in-frame clones and lacks some. The sample yields roughly 150,000 clones, 40% to 60% seen once. The source material was CD8+ T cells sorted from blood, sampled at week 0. All receptors derive from a human donor with alopecia areata.

The V gene is TRBV27, the J gene TRBJ1-4, with 10 bases that match TRBD1. Germline values: CDR1 MNHEY, CDR2 SMNVEV (reference sequence). CDR3 length: 16 amino acids. Unmatched junction bases numbered 8, after V lost 0 bases and J lost 10 bases. CDR3 DNA: TGTGCCAGCAGTTTATCGCGGGACAGGGGCGTTAGAAAACTGTTTTTT. Translating it yields CASSLSRDRGVRKLFF. The full variable domain, with the rest looked up from reference TRBV27 and TRBJ1-4, is EAQVTQNPRYLITVTGKKLTVTCSQNMNHEYMSWYRQDPGLGLRQIYYSMNVEVTDKGDVPEGYKVSRKEKRNFPLILESPSPNQTSLYFCASSLSRDRGVRKLFFGSGTQLSVL.

This clone has more than one count but fewer than ten. The chain couples TRBV29-1 to TRBJ2-3; D remains ambiguous. This CDR3 region has 13 residues. Deletions cut 4 bases from V and 5 bases from J, with 13 bases between. Germline CDR1 and CDR2: SQVTM and ANQGSEA. CDR3 sequence (DNA): TGCAGCGTTGGGGCCCAACCGGGAGATACGCAGTATTTT. Translating it yields CSVGAQPGDTQYF.

This clone was counted a few times. This chain connects TRBV10-3 to TRBJ1-2; D is undetermined. Trimming pared 5 bases from V and 8 bases from J, leaving 12 bases between. The germline gives CDR1 ENHRY, CDR2 SYGVKD. The CDR3 totals 12 residues. The CDR3 DNA reads TGTGCCATCAGTCGTCGAGGTAGAGGCTACACCTTC. Its translation is CAISRRGRGYTF.

The chain recombines TRBV7-6 with TRBJ1-5; 7 bases are a match to TRBD1. The V and J ends lost 1 base and 2 bases, in that order; junction bases with no gene match: 2. Germline assignment: CDR1 SGHVS and CDR2 FNYEAQ. The CDR3 covers 15 residues. CDR3 sequence reads: CASSLDRGGNQPQHF. DNA of the CDR3: TGTGCCAGCAGCTTAGACAGGGGAGGCAATCAGCCCCAGCATTTT. Complete variable domain (other parts from reference TRBV7-6 and TRBJ1-5): GAGVSQSPRYKVTKRGQDVALRCDPISGHVSLYWYRQALGQGPEFLTYFNYEAQQDKSGLPNDRFSAERPEGSISTLTIQRTEQRDSAMYRCASSLDRGGNQPQHFGDGTRLSIL.

In its sample, this clone was seen once. The V and J genes are TRBV6-6 and TRBJ2-2; the D gene is possibly TRBD2 (7 bases). The CDR3 is made up of 12 amino acids. V gave up 8 bases and J gave up 6 bases, with 10 bases separating them. Germline V gives CDR1 MNHNY, CDR2 SVGAGI (reference sequence). The CDR3 protein is CASGGAPGELFF. CDR3 DNA: TGTGCCAGCGGGGGGGCCCCCGGGGAGCTGTTTTTT.

The CDR3 protein is CASSPAGGYNEQFF. CDR3 coding DNA: TGTGCCAGCAGCCCGGCGGGGGGGTACAATGAGCAGTTCTTC. This chain joins TRBV9 and TRBJ2-1, with 9 bases that match TRBD2. The CDR3 is 14 residues long. Germline V lookup: CDR1 SGDLS, CDR2 YYNGEE. With V trimmed by 4 bases and J by 4 bases, 3 bases remained unmatched.

The chain combines TRBV7-2 with TRBJ2-1, with D maybe TRBD2 (7 bases). Germline CDR1 and CDR2: SGHTA and FQGNSA. The CDR3 extends over 15 amino acids. V lost 0 bases and J lost 3, with 9 bases in between. This CDR3 reads CASSLAGGLYNEQFF. The DNA of the CDR3 is TGTGCCAGCAGCTTAGCGGGGGGGCTCTACAATGAGCAGTTCTTC.

This chain links TRBV7-8 with TRBJ2-3, with D unresolved. The V end was cut by 4 bases, the J end by 1 base, with 21 bases between. The CDR3 length is 18 residues. The germline V gene has CDR1 SGHVS and CDR2 FQNEAQ. CDR3 nucleotides: TGTGCCAGCAGCTCCAATCCCGGACGGAGAAAGGGCACAGATACGCAGTATTTT. It specifies CASSSNPGRRKGTDTQYF.

Worth noting for this clone: Other DNA sequences of this sample code for an identical CDR3. The J gene is TRBJ2-7, the V gene TRBV5-6; D remains ambiguous. V was clipped by 0 bases and J by 0 bases, with 4 bases between them. CDR3 length: 13 amino acids. CDR1 and CDR2 from the germline V gene are SGHDT and YYEEEE. The CDR3 loop reads CASSLESSYEQYF. In DNA form, the CDR3 reads TGTGCCAGCAGCTTGGAGAGCTCCTACGAGCAGTACTTC.

DNA for the CDR3: TGTGCCTGGGGACCGGGGGTTGAAGCTTTCTTT. This sequence encodes CAWGPGVEAFF. The chain couples TRBV30 to TRBJ1-1, with a possible D match to TRBD1 (5 bases). CDR1 is GTSNPN, CDR2 SVGIG, per germline (reference sequence). V was cut by 5 bases and J by 7 bases, with 11 bases left in between. This CDR3 is 11 amino acids long.

V gene TRBV20-1 combines with J gene TRBJ1-1, with 7 positions matching TRBD1. CDR1 is DFQATT, CDR2 SNEGSKA, per germline (reference sequence). V dropped 3 bases and J dropped 10; count of bases not matched to a gene: 2. The CDR3 has 10 residues. The CDR3 spells CSARAGGAFF. CDR3 nucleotide sequence: TGCAGTGCTAGGGCAGGGGGAGCTTTCTTT.

This clone was detected only a few times. The CDR3: CSVEAAGHGTQYF. DNA of the CDR3: TGCAGCGTTGAAGCCGCCGGACACGGGACCCAGTACTTC. V is TRBV29-1 and J is TRBJ2-5, with D perhaps TRBD1 (5 bases). CDR1 and CDR2 from the germline V gene are SQVTM and ANQGSEA. V was clipped by 1 base and J by 7 bases, with 13 bases between them. CDR3 length: 13 amino acids.

V gene TRBV5-6 combines with J gene TRBJ1-2, with TRBD1 as a possible D gene (5 bases). The V gene's germline CDR1 is SGHDT and CDR2 YYEEEE. This CDR3 is 13 amino acids long. V lost 2 bases and J 8 bases, leaving 13 bases between the germline ends. CDR3 DNA sequence: TGTGCCAGCAGCTTTGGGAGGGGCGCAGGCTACACCTTC. This encodes CASSFGRGAGYTF.

V is TRBV30 and J is TRBJ2-1; D unclear. V was trimmed by 0 bases and J by 6 bases, leaving 6 bases between them. CDR3 length: 12 amino acids. CDR1 is GTSNPN, CDR2 SVGIG, per germline (reference sequence). Written as DNA, the CDR3 is TGTGCCTGGAGTGTATTCAGCAATGAGCAGTTCTTC. Translation: CAWSVFSNEQFF.

This clone was observed a few times. This chain links TRBV4-2 with TRBJ2-7, with 7 positions matching TRBD1. This CDR3 is 14 amino acids long. V lost 0 bases, J lost 5 bases, and 4 bases stayed unmatched. The V gene's germline CDR1 is LGHNA and CDR2 YNFKEQ. The CDR3 region has the DNA TGTGCCAGCAGCCAAGATGAGGGGGCGGACGAGCAGTACTTC. As protein: CASSQDEGADEQYF.

This chain connects TRBV29-1 to TRBJ2-7; TRBD1 agrees at 10 bases. The V gene's germline CDR1 is SQVTM and CDR2 ANQGSEA. This CDR3 spans 13 amino acids. Unmatched junction bases numbered 10, after V lost 8 bases and J lost 6 bases. Written as DNA, the CDR3 is TGCAGCTTCGCGCCGGGGACAGGGGTCGAGCAGTACTTC. Translation gives CSFAPGTGVEQYF.

This chain uses TRBV30 with TRBJ1-2; 8 positions match TRBD1. Per the germline V gene, CDR1 is GTSNPN and CDR2 is SVGIG (reference sequence). The CDR3 covers 15 residues. V gave up 2 bases and J gave up 3 bases; unmatched junction bases: 8. The CDR3 loop is CAWSRGQGEDYGYTF. CDR3 DNA sequence: TGTGCCTGGAGTCGTGGACAGGGCGAAGACTATGGCTACACCTTC.

The chain couples TRBV7-5 to TRBJ1-1. TRBV7-5 is labeled a pseudogene. This CDR3 has 13 amino acids. The CDR3 is CASSPNRNTEAFF. The CDR3, as DNA: TGTGCCAGCAGCCCTAATAGGAACACTGAAGCTTTCTTT.

This clone has only one observation. The CDR3 sequence: CASSQDVQGPYGYTF. DNA of the CDR3: TGCGCCAGCAGCCAAGATGTCCAGGGGCCCTATGGCTACACCTTC. V gene TRBV4-3 combines with J gene TRBJ1-2, with TRBD1 as a possible D gene (6 bases). The CDR3 sequence is 15 residues long. Trimming stripped 0 bases from V and 4 bases from J, with 12 bases between. CDR1 is LGHNA and CDR2 is YSLEER in the germline V gene.

The genes are TRBV5-1 and TRBJ2-3; D is tentatively TRBD1 or TRBD2 (7 bases each). The CDR3 covers 15 residues. Germline V CDR1 and CDR2: SGHRS, YFSETQ. V was pared by 6 bases and J by 5 bases, with 19 bases between. The CDR3, as DNA: TGCGCCAGCACCCCAGGGGGGGGGCTTGAAGATACGCAGTATTTT. Translated, it gives CASTPGGGLEDTQYF.